The T cell receptor beta chain under discussion was sequenced for a study of radiotherapy plus CTLA-4 blockade in lung cancer. Study background: Objective responses were recorded in around a sixth of patients, with disease control recorded in 25% to 35%.

Here immunoSEQ multiplex PCR was the method, and the copy in TCRdb shows in-frame clones only, minus some. The sample includes some 90,000 clones, about 86% of them seen just once. The germline gives CDR1 MGHRA, CDR2 YSYEKL. V lost 1 base to trimming and J lost 12 bases, with 10 bases between them. The CDR3 runs to 12 residues. Study observations and caveats: TCR clones from tumors expanded in blood after radiotherapy plus ipilimumab. The best prediction of response reportedly came from early blood T cell clone dynamics, with interferon-beta.

This clone was seen only once. What it recognizes is unknown. The starting material was peripheral blood, obtained from a patient treated with radiotherapy plus ipilimumab. This receptor was obtained from a human donor with non-small cell lung cancer who had a partial response to radiotherapy plus ipilimumab. The chain joins TRBV4-1 to TRBJ2-1; weak D call: TRBD2 (6 bases). The DNA for the CDR3 is TGCGCCAGCAGCCAAGCGGGGGTCGGGCAGTTCTTC. Its translation: CASSQAGVGQFF.